The 28 T cell receptor beta chains below all came from one sample that was sequenced in a study of cytomegalovirus exposure and HLA in healthy donors. Primers included in the PCR were 60 Vbeta and 13 Jbeta primers. The table came from immunoSEQ multiplex PCR; TCRdb's copy has only in-frame clones and leaves some out. The sample has about 240,000 clones; 82% are singletons. Sequencing was performed on PBMCs. These receptors all stem from a woman in her thirties or forties in good health and CMV-seropositive.

V usage is TRBV5-1 and J usage is TRBJ2-3; no clear D gene. Deletions cut 0 bases from V and 1 base from J, with 9 bases between. The CDR3 is 15 amino acids. Germline V gene data show CDR1 as SGHRS and CDR2 as YFSETQ. The DNA for the CDR3 is TGCGCCAGCAGCTTGGTAGAGCGCCGCACAGATACGCAGTATTTT. Amino acid sequence: CASSLVERRTDTQYF.

The sample holds one count of this clone. The J gene is TRBJ1-5, the V gene TRBV7-9, with TRBD1 matching 7 bases. Germline assignment: CDR1 SEHNR and CDR2 FQNEAQ (reference sequence). V dropped 4 bases and J dropped 1; count of bases not matched to a gene: 1. CDR3 length equals 14 residues. CDR3 in amino acids: CASSSGQSNQPQHF. The DNA for the CDR3 is TGTGCCAGCAGCTCGGGACAGAGCAATCAGCCCCAGCATTTT.

V usage is TRBV5-1 and J usage is TRBJ2-5, with 7 bases aligning to TRBD2. CDR1 and CDR2 (germline): SGHRS, YFSETQ. The CDR3 runs to 14 residues. V lost 8 bases to trimming and J lost 4 bases; unmatched junction nucleotides: 11. CDR3 in amino acids: CASREGGPGETQYF. CDR3 nucleotides: TGCGCCAGTAGAGAGGGAGGGCCGGGAGAGACCCAGTACTTC. Together with reference TRBV5-1 and TRBJ2-5, the CDR3 gives the full variable domain: KAGVTQTPRYLIKTRGQQVTLSCSPISGHRSVSWYQQTPGQGLQFLFEYFSETQRNKGNFPGRFSGRQFSNSRSEMNVSTLELGDSALYLCASREGGPGETQYFGPGTRLLVL.

DNA for the CDR3: TGTGCTAGTGGTTTGGTCTACCGGGACAGCAGCCAGCCCCAGCATTTT. It is translated as CASGLVYRDSSQPQHF. The chain joins TRBV12-5 to TRBJ1-5; TRBD1 matches at 7 bases. This CDR3 is built from 16 residues. The J segment lost 7 bases and the V segment lost 0 bases, leaving 9 bases of the junction unmatched. The V gene's germline CDR1 is LGHNT and CDR2 FRNRAP.

This rearrangement joins TRBV6-5 to TRBJ2-3; 9 bases agree with TRBD1. The CDR3 loop spans 14 amino acids. The germline V gene encodes CDR1 MNHEY and CDR2 SVGAGI. J was trimmed by 1 base and V by 7 bases; bases with no gene match: 3. DNA for the CDR3: TGTGCCAGCACCAGGACAGGGGGCACAGATACGCAGTATTTT. Residues: CASTRTGGTDTQYF.

The chain joins TRBV30 to TRBJ2-6; D not resolved. Trimming pared 1 base from V and 1 base from J, leaving 5 bases between. The CDR3 covers 14 residues. The V gene's germline CDR1 is GTSNPN and CDR2 SVGIG (reference sequence). Written as DNA, the CDR3 is TGTGCCTGGAGTGAACAGTCTGGGGCCAACGTCCTGACTTTC. Residues: CAWSEQSGANVLTF.

This clone was recorded a few times. The chain couples TRBV4-3 to TRBJ2-7, with 7 bases matching TRBD1. Trimming took 5 bases from V and 2 from J; bases not matched to a gene: 9. CDR3 length equals 15 residues. CDR1 is LGHNA, CDR2 YSLEER, per germline. The CDR3: CASSARGQAAYEQYF. The CDR3 bases are TGCGCCAGCAGCGCCAGAGGACAGGCGGCCTACGAGCAGTACTTC.

Concerning this clone itself: This sample includes further DNA sequences coding for the same CDR3. This chain links TRBV7-2 with TRBJ1-6; 10 nucleotides match TRBD1. V lost 3 bases to trimming and J lost 11 bases; unmatched junction nucleotides: 7. Germline CDR1 SGHTA, CDR2 FQGNSA. CDR3 length: 15 residues. CDR3 nucleotides: TGTGCCAGCAGCTTGACAGGGGGCCTTTATACACCCCTCCACTTT. Residues: CASSLTGGLYTPLHF.

The V call is TRBV5-1, the J call TRBJ1-3; D ambiguous. Germline V gene lookup returns CDR1 SGHRS and CDR2 YFSETQ. V was pared by 1 base and J by 0 bases, with 11 bases between. The CDR3 has 16 residues. The CDR3 protein is CASSLSNRRSGNTIYF. CDR3 DNA sequence: TGCGCCAGCAGCTTGTCGAACAGACGCTCTGGAAACACCATATATTTT.

This chain uses TRBV5-1 with TRBJ1-1, with D perhaps matching TRBD1 (6 bases). The V end was cut by 0 bases, the J end by 4 bases, with 10 bases between. The CDR3 has 14 residues. Germline CDR1 is SGHRS and CDR2 is YFSETQ. Here the CDR3 DNA reads TGCGCCAGCAGCTTGGATTCAGGGGTCACTGAAGCTTTCTTT. As protein: CASSLDSGVTEAFF.

This chain joins TRBV30 and TRBJ1-2, with no clear D. This CDR3 is 11 amino acids long. Germline V gene data show CDR1 as GTSNPN and CDR2 as SVGIG (reference sequence). Trimming shortened V by 2 bases and J by 12 bases, and 13 bases separated the two germline ends. The CDR3 sequence: CAWSMPIRNTF. In nucleotides, the CDR3 is TGTGCCTGGAGTATGCCTATCAGGAACACCTTC.

The rearrangement uses TRBV6-5 and TRBJ1-3; D is possibly TRBD1 (5 bases). The V and J ends lost 0 bases and 4 bases respectively, with 10 bases between them. The germline gives CDR1 MNHEY, CDR2 SVGAGI. The CDR3 runs 15 residues. This CDR3 is CASSYSGGNGNTIYF. The CDR3 DNA follows: TGTGCCAGCAGTTACTCTGGGGGGAACGGAAACACCATATATTTT.

The chain combines TRBV29-1 with TRBJ2-3, with 7 bases matching TRBD1. From germline, CDR1 is SQVTM and CDR2 ANQGSEA. V lost 4 bases to trimming and J lost 2 bases; unmatched junction nucleotides: 3. The CDR3 spans 13 residues. The CDR3 region is CSVGKGATDTQYF. CDR3 bases: TGCAGCGTTGGAAAGGGGGCCACAGATACGCAGTATTTT.

This clone was seen a few times. The gene calls are TRBV7-9 and TRBJ2-7; perhaps TRBD2 as D (5 bases). CDR3 length: 12 amino acids. V was pared by 2 bases and J by 5 bases, with 7 bases between. CDR1 is SEHNR and CDR2 is FQNEAQ in the germline V gene (reference sequence). In DNA form, the CDR3 reads TGTGCCAGCAGCTTACGGGAACACGAGCAGTACTTC. Its protein product is CASSLREHEQYF.

V and J are TRBV5-1 and TRBJ2-5; 7 nucleotides align to TRBD2. J gave up 3 bases and V 3 bases, and 2 bases lay outside the gene matches. Germline V gene data show CDR1 as SGHRS and CDR2 as YFSETQ. This CDR3 contains 13 residues. CDR3 nucleotides: TGCGCCAGCAGCTGGCTAGCGGAAGAGACCCAGTACTTC. Translation gives CASSWLAEETQYF.

This sequence joins TRBV10-1 and TRBJ2-7, with 7 bases that match TRBD1. J was trimmed by 0 bases and V by 11 bases; bases with no gene match: 4. Germline V lookup: CDR1 WNHNN, CDR2 SYGVQD (reference sequence). The CDR3 length is 12 residues. CDR3 protein: CASGDSSYEQYF. The DNA of the CDR3 is TGCGCCTCCGGGGACAGCTCCTACGAGCAGTACTTC.

The gene calls are TRBV5-4 and TRBJ2-7; weak D call: TRBD1 (6 bases). Germline V lookup: CDR1 SGHNT, CDR2 YYREEE (reference sequence). Trimming removed 3 bases at V and 4 bases at J, with 8 bases between. The CDR3 has 12 residues. The CDR3 sequence: CASSSDSYEQYF. CDR3 DNA sequence: TGTGCCAGCAGCTCGGACAGTTACGAGCAGTACTTC.

As concerns this clone: The sample has other DNA sequences that encode this CDR3 too. The chain recombines TRBV7-2 with TRBJ2-5; TRBD2 matches 7 bases. The germline gives CDR1 SGHTA, CDR2 FQGNSA. The CDR3 runs to 15 residues. J gave up 3 bases and V 0 bases, and 4 bases lay outside the gene matches. This CDR3 is CASSLALLAEETQYF. CDR3 coding DNA: TGTGCCAGCAGCTTAGCGCTCCTAGCGGAAGAGACCCAGTACTTC.

The V call is TRBV11-1, the J call TRBJ1-1; TRBD1 agrees at 7 bases. Germline V CDR1 and CDR2: SGHAT, FQDESV (reference sequence). V was pared by 2 bases and J by 5 bases, with 8 bases of the junction left unmatched. This CDR3 comprises 15 residues. This CDR3 reads CASSLLKGRGTEAFF. Here the CDR3 DNA reads TGTGCCAGCAGCTTATTAAAGGGCAGGGGGACTGAAGCTTTCTTT. The full variable domain, in which reference TRBV11-1 and TRBJ1-1 provide the parts outside the CDR3, is EAEVAQSPRYKITEKSQAVAFWCDPISGHATLYWYRQILGQGPELLVQFQDESVVDDSQLPKDRFSAERLKGVDSTLKIQPAELGDSAMYLCASSLLKGRGTEAFFGQGTRLTVV.

A word on this clone: Other DNA sequences in the same sample also yield this CDR3. The V call is TRBV28, the J call TRBJ1-2; D is ambiguous. CDR1 and CDR2 from the germline V gene are MDHEN and SYDVKM. This CDR3 is 12 amino acids long. Trimming pared 3 bases from V and 5 bases from J, leaving 7 bases between. Here the CDR3 reads CASSLGSYGYTF. In DNA form, the CDR3 reads TGTGCCAGCAGTTTGGGCAGTTATGGCTACACCTTC.

The chain recombines TRBV2 with TRBJ2-2; D not resolved. V lost 1 base, J lost 5 bases, and 8 bases lay in between. This CDR3 comprises 14 residues. Germline V CDR1 and CDR2: SNHLY, FYNNEI. The DNA of the CDR3 is TGTGCCAGCAGTGAAGAGGCGGATACCGGGGAGCTGTTTTTT. This codes for CASSEEADTGELFF.

This clone was seen only a few times. The V and J genes are TRBV13 and TRBJ2-1, with a tentative D call TRBD2 (6 bases). Germline CDR1 and CDR2: PRHDT and FYEKMQ (reference sequence). Trimming removed 1 base at V and 0 bases at J, with 19 bases between. This CDR3 comprises 19 residues. In DNA, the CDR3 is TGTGCCAGCAGCTTAGAGGGGTTGGCTAGCGCCAGCTCCTACAATGAGCAGTTCTTC. This codes for CASSLEGLASASSYNEQFF.

The genes are TRBV11-1 and TRBJ1-1; 8 nucleotides agree with TRBD1. After removal of 1 base from V and 5 bases from J, the junction contained 3 bases not matched to a gene. The CDR3 extends over 14 amino acids. CDR1 and CDR2 (germline): SGHAT, FQDESV (reference sequence). The CDR3 sequence: CASSLGRGRTEAFF. The CDR3 DNA is TGTGCCAGCAGCTTAGGCAGGGGGCGGACTGAAGCTTTCTTT.

The chain has TRBV5-1 and TRBJ2-3, with D maybe TRBD2 (6 bases). Germline V CDR1 and CDR2: SGHRS, YFSETQ. This CDR3 is 18 amino acids long. Trimming took off 3 bases at V and 0 bases at J, with 20 bases between the two ends. CDR3: CASSSKPISGASTDTQYF. For the CDR3, the DNA is TGCGCCAGCAGCTCCAAACCGATTAGCGGAGCTAGCACAGATACGCAGTATTTT.

The gene calls are TRBV4-3 and TRBJ2-4, with 9 positions matching TRBD1. The V and J ends lost 0 bases and 6 bases, in that order; junction bases with no gene match: 9. Per germline, CDR1 LGHNA and CDR2 YSLEER. This CDR3 comprises 17 residues. The CDR3 DNA reads TGCGCCAGCAGCCAAGATGGGACAGGGCCAGGATCAAACATTCAGTACTTC. Protein sequence: CASSQDGTGPGSNIQYF.

This clone was seen a few times. The chain couples TRBV20-1 to TRBJ2-5; D is unresolved. Germline V gene lookup returns CDR1 DFQATT and CDR2 SNEGSKA (reference sequence). CDR3 length: 11 amino acids. With 5 bases removed from V and 5 bases from J, the gap between germline ends came to 9 bases. The CDR3 loop is CSAGPLETQYF. Written as DNA, the CDR3 is TGCAGTGCTGGGCCCCTCGAGACCCAGTACTTC.

The rearrangement uses TRBV5-1 and TRBJ2-3; 14 nucleotides line up with TRBD2. Germline-derived CDR1 and CDR2 are SGHRS and YFSETQ. J lost 5 bases, V lost 6 bases, and 5 bases had no gene match. The CDR3 has 15 amino acids. The CDR3 spells CASTTSGGAGDTQYF. The CDR3 DNA reads as TGCGCCAGCACGACTAGCGGGGGGGCGGGAGATACGCAGTATTTT.

This sequence joins TRBV27 and TRBJ1-2, with 7 bases that match TRBD1. The CDR3 covers 15 residues. Germline CDR1 reads MNHEY; CDR2 reads SMNVEV (reference sequence). The V gene end was trimmed by 3 bases and the J gene end by 7 bases; junction bases not matched to a gene: 11. The CDR3 loop reads CASSFSPQGSGGYTF. CDR3 sequence (DNA): TGTGCCAGCAGTTTCTCCCCACAGGGGAGCGGTGGCTACACCTTC.